This T cell receptor beta chain was sequenced during a study of cytomegalovirus exposure and HLA in healthy donors. The primer mix had 60 Vbeta and 13 Jbeta primers. TCRdb's copy holds only in-frame clones and misses some; the assay was immunoSEQ multiplex PCR. The sample shows about 140,000 clones, 80% of them seen only once. Study conclusions and caveats: Trimming of TCR beta V- and J-genes showed a link, identified in a later analysis, to a missense DCLRE1C variant.

J gave up 1 base and V 0 bases, and 8 bases lay outside the gene matches. The germline V gene has CDR1 MGHRA and CDR2 YSYEKL. This CDR3 has 17 residues. In the case of this clone: The target antigen is unknown.

The V and J genes are TRBV4-1 and TRBJ2-7; 8 positions agree with TRBD2. The sequenced material came from PBMCs. This receptor was obtained from a middle-aged woman in good health and CMV-seronegative. The CDR3 nucleotides read TGCGCCAGCAGCCAAGAATTGCGACTAGCGAAATCCTACGAGCAGTACTTC. It codes for CASSQELRLAKSYEQYF.